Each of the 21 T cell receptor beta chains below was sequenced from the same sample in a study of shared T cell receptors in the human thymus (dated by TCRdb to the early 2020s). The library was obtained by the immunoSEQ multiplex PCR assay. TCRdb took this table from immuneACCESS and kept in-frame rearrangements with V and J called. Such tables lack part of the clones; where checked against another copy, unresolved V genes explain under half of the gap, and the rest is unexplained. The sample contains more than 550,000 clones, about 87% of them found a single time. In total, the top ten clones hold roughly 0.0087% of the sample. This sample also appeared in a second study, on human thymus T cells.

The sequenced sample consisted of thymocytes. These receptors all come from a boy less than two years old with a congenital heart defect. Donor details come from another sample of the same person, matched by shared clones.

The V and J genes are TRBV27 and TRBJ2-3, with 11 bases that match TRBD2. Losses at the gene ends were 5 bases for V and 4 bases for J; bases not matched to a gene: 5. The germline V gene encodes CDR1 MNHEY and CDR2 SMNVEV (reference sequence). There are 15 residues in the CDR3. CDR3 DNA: TGTGCCAGCAGTATTCGACTAGCGGGGCCAGATACGCAGTATTTT. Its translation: CASSIRLAGPDTQYF.

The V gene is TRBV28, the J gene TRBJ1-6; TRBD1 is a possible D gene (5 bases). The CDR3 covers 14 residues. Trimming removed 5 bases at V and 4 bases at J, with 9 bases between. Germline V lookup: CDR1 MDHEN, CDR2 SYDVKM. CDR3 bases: TGTGCCAGCAGTGCCCAGGGTTATAATTCACCCCTCCACTTT. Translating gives CASSAQGYNSPLHF.

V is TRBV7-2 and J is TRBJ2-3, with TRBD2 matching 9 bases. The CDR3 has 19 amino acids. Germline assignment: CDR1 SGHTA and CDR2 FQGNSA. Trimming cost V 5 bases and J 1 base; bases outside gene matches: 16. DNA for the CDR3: TGTGCCAGCAGCCCAGGCCCCAAGACTAGCGGAGGCCGCACAGATACGCAGTATTTT. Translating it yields CASSPGPKTSGGRTDTQYF.

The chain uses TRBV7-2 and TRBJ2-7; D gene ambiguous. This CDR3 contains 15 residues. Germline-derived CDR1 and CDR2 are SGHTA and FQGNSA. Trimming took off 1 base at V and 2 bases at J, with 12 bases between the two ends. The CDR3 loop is CASSLGNRETYEQYF. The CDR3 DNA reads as TGTGCCAGCAGCTTAGGAAATAGAGAGACCTACGAGCAGTACTTC.

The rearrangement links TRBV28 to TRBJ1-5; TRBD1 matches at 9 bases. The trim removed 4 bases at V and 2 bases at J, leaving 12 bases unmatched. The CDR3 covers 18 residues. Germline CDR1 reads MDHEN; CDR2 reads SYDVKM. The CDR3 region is CASSSPGQGSLGNQPQHF. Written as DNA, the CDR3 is TGTGCCAGCAGTTCTCCGGGACAGGGAAGTTTAGGCAATCAGCCCCAGCATTTT.

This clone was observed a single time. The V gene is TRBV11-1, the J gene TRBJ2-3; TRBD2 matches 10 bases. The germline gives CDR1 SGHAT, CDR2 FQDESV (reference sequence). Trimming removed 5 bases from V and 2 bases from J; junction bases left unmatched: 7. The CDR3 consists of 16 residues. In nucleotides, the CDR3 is TGTGCCAGCAGCCTTAGCGGGGGGCAGTACACAGATACGCAGTATTTT. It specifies CASSLSGGQYTDTQYF.

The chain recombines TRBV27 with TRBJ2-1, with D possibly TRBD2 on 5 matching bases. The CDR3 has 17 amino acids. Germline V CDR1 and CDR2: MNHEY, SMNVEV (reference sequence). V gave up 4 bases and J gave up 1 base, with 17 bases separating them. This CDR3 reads CASSSTRTRSSYNEQFF. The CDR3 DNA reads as TGTGCCAGCAGTTCAACGCGGACTCGTTCGTCCTACAATGAGCAGTTCTTC.

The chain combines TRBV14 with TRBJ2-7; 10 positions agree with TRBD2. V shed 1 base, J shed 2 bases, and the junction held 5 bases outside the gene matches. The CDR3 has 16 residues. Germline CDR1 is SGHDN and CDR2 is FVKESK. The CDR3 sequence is CASSQGRLAGAYEQYF. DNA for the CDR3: TGTGCCAGCAGCCAAGGGCGGCTAGCGGGAGCCTACGAGCAGTACTTC.

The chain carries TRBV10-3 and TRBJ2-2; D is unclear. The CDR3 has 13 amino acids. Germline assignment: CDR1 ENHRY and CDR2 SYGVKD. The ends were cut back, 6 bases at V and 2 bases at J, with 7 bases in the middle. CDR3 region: CAIRYLNTGELFF. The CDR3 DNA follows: TGTGCCATCAGGTACCTAAACACCGGGGAGCTGTTTTTT.

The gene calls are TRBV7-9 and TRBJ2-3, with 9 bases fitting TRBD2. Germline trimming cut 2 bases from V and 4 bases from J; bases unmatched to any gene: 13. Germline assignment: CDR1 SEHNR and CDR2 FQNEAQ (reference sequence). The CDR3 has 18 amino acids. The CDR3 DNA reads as TGTGCCAGCAGCTTAAACGGAAATAGGACTAGCGATGCAGATACGCAGTATTTT. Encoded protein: CASSLNGNRTSDADTQYF.

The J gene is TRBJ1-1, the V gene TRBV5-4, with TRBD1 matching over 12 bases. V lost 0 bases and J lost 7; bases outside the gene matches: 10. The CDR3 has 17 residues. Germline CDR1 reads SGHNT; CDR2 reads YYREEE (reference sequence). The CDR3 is CASSLAIQGQGAGEAFF. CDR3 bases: TGTGCCAGCAGCTTGGCTATCCAGGGACAGGGGGCTGGTGAAGCTTTCTTT.

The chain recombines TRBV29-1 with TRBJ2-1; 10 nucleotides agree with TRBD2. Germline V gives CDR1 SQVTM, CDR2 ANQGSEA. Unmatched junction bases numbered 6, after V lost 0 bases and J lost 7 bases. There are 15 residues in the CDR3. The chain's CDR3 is CSVEDLAGVDNEQFF. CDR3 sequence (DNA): TGCAGCGTTGAAGATCTAGCGGGAGTCGATAATGAGCAGTTCTTC.

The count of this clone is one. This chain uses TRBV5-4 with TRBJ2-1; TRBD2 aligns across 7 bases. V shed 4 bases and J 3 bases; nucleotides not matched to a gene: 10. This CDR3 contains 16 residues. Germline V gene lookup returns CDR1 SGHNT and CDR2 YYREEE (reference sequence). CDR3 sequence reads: CASSTNPGGGYNEQFF. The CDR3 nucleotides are TGTGCCAGCAGCACCAACCCGGGGGGAGGCTACAATGAGCAGTTCTTC.

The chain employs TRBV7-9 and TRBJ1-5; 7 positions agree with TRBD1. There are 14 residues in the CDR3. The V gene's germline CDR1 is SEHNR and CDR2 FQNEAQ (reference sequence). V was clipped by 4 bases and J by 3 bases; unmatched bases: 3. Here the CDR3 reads CASSSTGSNQPQHF. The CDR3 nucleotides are TGTGCCAGCAGCTCGACAGGGTCCAATCAGCCCCAGCATTTT. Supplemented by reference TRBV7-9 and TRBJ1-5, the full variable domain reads DTGVSQNPRHKITKRGQNVTFRCDPISEHNRLYWYRQTLGQGPEFLTYFQNEAQLEKSRLLSDRFSAERPKGSFSTLEIQRTEQGDSAMYLCASSSTGSNQPQHFGDGTRLSIL.

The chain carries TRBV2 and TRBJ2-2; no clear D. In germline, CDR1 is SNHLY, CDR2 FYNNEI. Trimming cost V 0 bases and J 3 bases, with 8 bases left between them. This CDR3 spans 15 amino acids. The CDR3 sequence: CASSEALPDTGELFF. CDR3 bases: TGTGCCAGCAGTGAAGCGCTTCCGGACACCGGGGAGCTGTTTTTT.

CDR3 sequence reads: CASSRPVAGGLYNEQFF. The CDR3 nucleotides are TGTGCCAGCTCACGACCTGTAGCGGGGGGGCTCTACAATGAGCAGTTCTTC. The gene calls are TRBV18 and TRBJ2-1; TRBD2 aligns across 11 bases. J lost 3 bases, V lost 4 bases, and 8 bases had no gene match. The CDR3 runs to 17 residues. CDR1 KGHSH and CDR2 LQKENI come from the germline V gene.

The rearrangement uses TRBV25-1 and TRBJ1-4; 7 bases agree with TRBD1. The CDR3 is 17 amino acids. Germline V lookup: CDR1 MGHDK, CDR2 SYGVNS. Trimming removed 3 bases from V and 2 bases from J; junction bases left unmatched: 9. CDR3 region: CASSDAGTGDTNEKLFF. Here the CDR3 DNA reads TGTGCCAGCAGTGACGCCGGCACAGGGGATACTAATGAAAAACTGTTTTTT.

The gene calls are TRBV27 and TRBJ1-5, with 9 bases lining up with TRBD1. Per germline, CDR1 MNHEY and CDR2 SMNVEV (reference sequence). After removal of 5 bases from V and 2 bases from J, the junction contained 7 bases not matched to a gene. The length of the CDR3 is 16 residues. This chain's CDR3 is CASSQGTGFRNQPQHF. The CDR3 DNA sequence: TGTGCCAGCAGTCAAGGGACAGGGTTCCGCAATCAGCCCCAGCATTTT.

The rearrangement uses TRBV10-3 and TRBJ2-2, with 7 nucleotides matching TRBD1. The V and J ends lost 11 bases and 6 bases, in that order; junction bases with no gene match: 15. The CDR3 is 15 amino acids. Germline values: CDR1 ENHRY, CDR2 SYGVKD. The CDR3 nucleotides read TGTGCCTCACTCGGGCGACAGGGTGAGGCCGGGGAGCTGTTTTTT. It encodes CASLGRQGEAGELFF.

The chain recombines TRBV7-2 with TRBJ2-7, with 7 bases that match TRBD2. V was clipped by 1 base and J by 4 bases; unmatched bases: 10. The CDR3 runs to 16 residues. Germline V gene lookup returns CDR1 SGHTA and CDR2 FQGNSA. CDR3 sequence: CASSLEGWAGVYEQYF. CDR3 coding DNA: TGTGCCAGCAGCTTAGAGGGCTGGGCGGGAGTATACGAGCAGTACTTC.

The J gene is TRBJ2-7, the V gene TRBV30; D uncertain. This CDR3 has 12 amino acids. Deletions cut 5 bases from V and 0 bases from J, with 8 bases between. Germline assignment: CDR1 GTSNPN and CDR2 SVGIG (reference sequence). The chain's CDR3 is CAWDKSSYEQYF. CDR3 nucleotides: TGTGCCTGGGACAAGAGCTCCTACGAGCAGTACTTC.